The 21 T cell receptor beta chains below all came from one sample that was sequenced in a study of graft-versus-host responses after intestinal transplantation (TCRdb year 2021). The antigens these receptors bind are not known. Read against the paper, the sample's time point label means: cells obtained before transplantation from donor or recipient. The library relied on the immunoSEQ multiplex PCR assay. This immuneACCESS table, as held by TCRdb, lists in-frame sequences with V and J called but not all clones. Of the missing ones, under half trace to an unresolved V gene in checked studies; the others have no known cause. In this sample the table shows about 51,000 clones, about 89% of which occur a single time. Approximately 0.6% of the sample rests with the top ten. The material was unstimulated CD4+ T cells sorted from spleen or lymph node cells, obtained before transplant. Source of these receptors: a human donor who was the organ donor for an intestinal transplant.

The J gene is TRBJ2-1, the V gene TRBV7-8; 8 nucleotides agree with TRBD1. CDR1 SGHVS and CDR2 FQNEAQ come from the germline V gene. CDR3 size: 15 residues. The junction had 5 bases not matched to a gene; V was cut back by 3 bases and J by 4 bases. The CDR3 nucleotides read TGTGCCAGCAGCTTCGACAGGGGAGAGTACAATGAGCAGTTCTTC. It yields the protein CASSFDRGEYNEQFF.

The chain recombines TRBV6-6 with TRBJ2-7; 9 bases align to TRBD1. Germline CDR1 reads MNHNY; CDR2 reads SVGAGI (reference sequence). V gave up 8 bases and J gave up 4 bases; unmatched junction bases: 9. CDR3 length equals 14 residues. The CDR3 spells CASGNPGQGYEQYF. The CDR3 DNA reads TGTGCCAGCGGGAATCCGGGACAGGGATACGAGCAGTACTTC.

The chain joins TRBV28 to TRBJ2-7; no clear D. The CDR3 consists of 14 residues. Per the germline V gene, CDR1 is MDHEN and CDR2 is SYDVKM. Trimming took off 6 bases at V and 1 base at J, with 13 bases between the two ends. CDR3 DNA sequence: TGTGCCAGCAGCCCCGCCCCCGGGTCCTACGAGCAGTACTTC. This translates into CASSPAPGSYEQYF. The full variable domain, completed using reference TRBV28 and TRBJ2-7, is DVKVTQSSRYLVKRTGEKVFLECVQDMDHENMFWYRQDPGLGLRLIYFSYDVKMKEKGDIPEGYSVSREKKERFSLILESASTNQTSMYLCASSPAPGSYEQYFGPGTRLTVT.

This chain links TRBV5-1 with TRBJ2-7; 9 positions agree with TRBD1. The CDR3 sequence is 15 residues long. CDR1 is SGHRS and CDR2 is YFSETQ in the germline V gene. V lost 1 base, J lost 5 bases, and 7 bases stayed unmatched. This CDR3 reads CASSLLGTGSDEQYF. The CDR3 DNA reads TGCGCCAGCAGCTTGTTGGGGACAGGGAGCGACGAGCAGTACTTC.

The genes are TRBV4-3 and TRBJ1-2; D gene uncertain. Germline CDR1 is LGHNA and CDR2 is YSLEER. This CDR3 has 16 amino acids. V was clipped by 0 bases and J by 4 bases, with 15 bases between them. CDR3 DNA sequence: TGCGCCAGCAGCCAAGATTGGGCAGGTACTGGCTATGGCTACACCTTC. It codes for CASSQDWAGTGYGYTF.

This rearrangement joins TRBV5-1 to TRBJ1-3, with D unclear. The V and J ends lost 0 bases and 8 bases respectively, with 9 bases between them. The CDR3 covers 13 residues. Germline-derived CDR1 and CDR2 are SGHRS and YFSETQ. CDR3 in DNA: TGCGCCAGCAGCTTGGGGCTCCCAGACACCATATATTTT. It is translated as CASSLGLPDTIYF.

V is TRBV28 and J is TRBJ1-2; 10 bases line up with TRBD1. The germline V gene encodes CDR1 MDHEN and CDR2 SYDVKM. Trimming at V came to 5 bases and at J to 3 bases, leaving 6 bases not matched to a gene. The CDR3 covers 15 residues. CDR3 sequence (DNA): TGTGCCAGCAGTCGACAGGGGGCGCAGGACTATGGCTACACCTTC. Its protein is CASSRQGAQDYGYTF.

The rearrangement uses TRBV5-6 and TRBJ2-7; 9 bases align to TRBD2. The V segment lost 0 bases and the J segment 2 bases; nucleotides outside the gene matches: 9. Looked up from germline, CDR1 is SGHDT and CDR2 is YYEEEE. CDR3 length: 17 amino acids. CDR3 sequence reads: CASSLGLAGHYPYEQYF. CDR3 DNA: TGTGCCAGCAGCTTGGGTCTAGCGGGGCATTACCCCTACGAGCAGTACTTC. Variable domain in full (rest from reference TRBV5-6 and TRBJ2-7): DAGVTQSPTHLIKTRGQQVTLRCSPKSGHDTVSWYQQALGQGPQFIFQYYEEEERQRGNFPDRFSGHQFPNYSSELNVNALLLGDSALYLCASSLGLAGHYPYEQYFGPGTRLTVT.

The chain recombines TRBV6-6 with TRBJ2-2, with 7 bases lining up with TRBD1. The germline V gene encodes CDR1 MNHNY and CDR2 SVGAGI (reference sequence). CDR3 size: 16 residues. J was trimmed by 1 base and V by 10 bases; bases with no gene match: 12. Here the CDR3 reads CATQLRGQMNTGELFF. Here the CDR3 DNA reads TGTGCCACCCAGTTAAGGGGACAGATGAACACCGGGGAGCTGTTTTTT.

This clone was counted once. CDR3 DNA sequence: TGTGCCAGCAGCTTAGCGCAGGGCACTGAAGCTTTCTTT. Its translation is CASSLAQGTEAFF. The chain carries TRBV7-6 and TRBJ1-1, with D possibly being TRBD1 (5 bases). The V and J ends lost 0 bases and 4 bases respectively, with 6 bases between them. Per the germline V gene, CDR1 is SGHVS and CDR2 is FNYEAQ. This CDR3 is built from 13 residues. Together with reference TRBV7-6 and TRBJ1-1, the CDR3 gives the full variable domain: GAGVSQSPRYKVTKRGQDVALRCDPISGHVSLYWYRQALGQGPEFLTYFNYEAQQDKSGLPNDRFSAERPEGSISTLTIQRTEQRDSAMYRCASSLAQGTEAFFGQGTRLTVV.

V and J are TRBV10-3 and TRBJ2-7; 7 bases are a match to TRBD1. Germline CDR1 ENHRY, CDR2 SYGVKD. There are 14 residues in the CDR3. Trimming took 3 bases from V and 3 from J; bases not matched to a gene: 5. CDR3 nucleotide sequence: TGTGCCATCAGTGAAGGGGCAGGGGGCTACGAGCAGTACTTC. The encoded protein is CAISEGAGGYEQYF.

The chain has TRBV19 and TRBJ2-1, with TRBD1 identical over 8 bases. Unmatched junction bases numbered 9, after V lost 7 bases and J lost 1 base. Germline V gene lookup returns CDR1 LNHDA and CDR2 SQIVND (reference sequence). CDR3 length: 16 amino acids. The CDR3 DNA is TGTGCCAGTACCCACCCGGACAGGGATTCCTACAATGAGCAGTTCTTC. Its protein is CASTHPDRDSYNEQFF.

The chain couples TRBV2 to TRBJ1-1; D is unclear. The V gene's germline CDR1 is SNHLY and CDR2 FYNNEI. Trimming pared 3 bases from V and 0 bases from J, leaving 5 bases between. The CDR3 sequence is 13 residues long. CDR3 in DNA: TGTGCCAGCAGTGACGGGATGAACACTGAAGCTTTCTTT. Its translation is CASSDGMNTEAFF.

The rearrangement uses TRBV5-1 and TRBJ2-1; 7 nucleotides line up with TRBD2. After removal of 0 bases from V and 10 bases from J, the junction contained 1 base not matched to a gene. CDR1 is SGHRS and CDR2 is YFSETQ in the germline V gene. The CDR3 spans 12 residues. This CDR3 reads CASSLVGLEQFF. The CDR3, as DNA: TGCGCCAGCAGCTTGGTGGGACTAGAGCAGTTCTTC. Full variable domain (rest looked up from reference TRBV5-1 and TRBJ2-1): KAGVTQTPRYLIKTRGQQVTLSCSPISGHRSVSWYQQTPGQGLQFLFEYFSETQRNKGNFPGRFSGRQFSNSRSEMNVSTLELGDSALYLCASSLVGLEQFFGPGTRLTVL.

The chain recombines TRBV27 with TRBJ1-1; 7 bases fit TRBD1. V dropped 3 bases and J dropped 5; count of bases not matched to a gene: 6. Per the germline V gene, CDR1 is MNHEY and CDR2 is SMNVEV (reference sequence). The CDR3 sequence is 14 residues long. The CDR3 sequence: CASSFRQGVTEAFF. The CDR3 nucleotides read TGTGCCAGCAGTTTTAGACAGGGAGTAACTGAAGCTTTCTTT.

CDR3 sequence (DNA): TGTGCCATCAGTGAGTCAACAGGGTCTAGCACAGATACGCAGTATTTT. Residues: CAISESTGSSTDTQYF. The chain recombines TRBV10-3 with TRBJ2-3; D may be TRBD1 (6 bases). The germline V gene encodes CDR1 ENHRY and CDR2 SYGVKD. The CDR3 spans 16 residues. V was pared by 0 bases and J by 0 bases, with 10 bases between.

V gene TRBV6-5 combines with J gene TRBJ2-7; TRBD1 is a possible D gene (6 bases). From germline, CDR1 is MNHEY and CDR2 SVGAGI. The CDR3 consists of 12 residues. Trimming removed 6 bases at V and 2 bases at J, with 8 bases between. The CDR3 reads CASRDRAYEQYF. The CDR3 DNA reads as TGTGCCAGCAGGGACAGAGCCTACGAGCAGTACTTC.

The CDR3 coding sequence is TGTGCCAGCAGTCGCCTAACCGAGGACAGAATACACGCCTACGAGCAGTACTTC. It is translated as CASSRLTEDRIHAYEQYF. The V and J genes are TRBV28 and TRBJ2-7; tentative D call: TRBD1 (6 bases). V was cut by 5 bases and J by 2 bases, with 25 bases left in between. CDR1 and CDR2 from the germline V gene are MDHEN and SYDVKM. This CDR3 is built from 18 residues. The whole variable domain, filled in from reference TRBV28 and TRBJ2-7, reads DVKVTQSSRYLVKRTGEKVFLECVQDMDHENMFWYRQDPGLGLRLIYFSYDVKMKEKGDIPEGYSVSREKKERFSLILESASTNQTSMYLCASSRLTEDRIHAYEQYFGPGTRLTVT.

This clone has a single count. The rearrangement links TRBV19 to TRBJ2-3; TRBD1 matches at 7 bases. Germline CDR1 is LNHDA and CDR2 is SQIVND (reference sequence). J gave up 6 bases and V 3 bases, and 6 bases lay outside the gene matches. The CDR3 runs 14 residues. The CDR3: CASSIKTGSDTQYF. The CDR3 coding sequence is TGTGCCAGTAGTATCAAGACAGGGTCCGATACGCAGTATTTT.

The gene calls are TRBV7-3 and TRBJ2-4, with 8 bases aligning to TRBD2. Germline V gene sequence: CDR1 SGHTA, CDR2 FQGTGA. With 5 bases clipped from V and 5 bases from J, the junction kept 5 bases outside the gene matches. There are 14 residues in the CDR3. CDR3 nucleotide sequence: TGTGCCAGCAGCCCGGGAGGGCCTGAAAACATTCAGTACTTC. This translates into CASSPGGPENIQYF. Combining the CDR3 with reference TRBV7-3 and TRBJ2-4 gives the whole variable domain GAGVSQTPSNKVTEKGKYVELRCDPISGHTALYWYRQSLGQGPEFLIYFQGTGAADDSGLPNDRFFAVRPEGSVSTLKIQRTERGDSAVYLCASSPGGPENIQYFGAGTRLSVL.

V is TRBV29-1 and J is TRBJ2-5, with 11 bases identical to TRBD1. Unmatched junction bases numbered 10, after V lost 0 bases and J lost 4 bases. This CDR3 has 17 amino acids. Germline CDR1 reads SQVTM; CDR2 reads ANQGSEA. CDR3 sequence: CSVEDRRMGTGGETQYF. CDR3 nucleotide sequence: TGCAGCGTTGAAGATCGACGTATGGGGACAGGGGGAGAGACCCAGTACTTC.